This entry lists 9 T cell receptor beta chains sequenced from one sample in a study of a mutant IDH1 vaccine in newly diagnosed glioma. Method: immunoSEQ multiplex PCR; TCRdb's copy keeps in-frame clones and lacks some. The table lists 25,000 to 30,000 clones, 70% to 85% of them singletons. These receptors' antigens are unknown. Time point denoted: week 5, during vaccination. The content of each vaccine dose was 300 ug of mutant IDH1 20-mer peptide, and topical imiquimod accompanied it. This specimen consisted of PBMCs, obtained from a glioma patient whose treatment included an IDH1 peptide vaccine. All receptors derive from a man in his forties with glioma. Some clones in this sample may be carry-over from other donors' samples.

The gene calls are TRBV6-6 and TRBJ1-5; TRBD1 might be the D (5 bases). Germline V gene lookup returns CDR1 MNHNY and CDR2 SVGAGI (reference sequence). Trimming cost V 0 bases and J 5 bases, with 8 bases left between them. The CDR3 extends over 14 amino acids. The CDR3 loop is CASSYSAGYQPQHF. DNA of the CDR3: TGTGCCAGCAGTTACTCTGCAGGGTATCAGCCCCAGCATTTT.

The chain joins TRBV14 to TRBJ2-3; no definite D call. Trimming removed 4 bases from V and 5 bases from J, with 10 bases in between. Germline V gene sequence: CDR1 SGHDN, CDR2 FVKESK. The CDR3 runs 13 residues. The DNA for the CDR3 is TGTGCCAGCAGCCTCCGGGTGAGAGATACGCAGTATTTT. Translation gives CASSLRVRDTQYF. Full variable domain (outside the CDR3, taken from reference TRBV14 and TRBJ2-3): EAGVTQFPSHSVIEKGQTVTLRCDPISGHDNLYWYRRVMGKEIKFLLHFVKESKQDESGMPNNRFLAERTGGTYSTLKVQPAELEDSGVYFCASSLRVRDTQYFGPGTRLTVL.

V gene TRBV7-2 combines with J gene TRBJ2-3; 9 bases are shared with TRBD2. J lost 1 base, V lost 1 base, and 9 bases had no gene match. From germline, CDR1 is SGHTA and CDR2 FQGNSA. CDR3 size: 18 residues. CDR3: CASSLGLSGGRGTDTQYF. CDR3 sequence (DNA): TGTGCCAGCAGCTTAGGCTTGAGCGGGGGGCGGGGCACAGATACGCAGTATTTT. The variable domain in full, completed from reference TRBV7-2 and TRBJ2-3, reads GAGVSQSPSNKVTEKGKDVELRCDPISGHTALYWYRQSLGQGLEFLIYFQGNSAPDKSGLPSDRFSAERTGGSVSTLTIQRTQQEDSAVYLCASSLGLSGGRGTDTQYFGPGTRLTVL.

This chain joins TRBV21-1 and TRBJ2-5. TRBV21-1 is a documented pseudogene. This CDR3 region has 13 residues. The CDR3 protein is CASLPGEDSRGYF. In DNA form, the CDR3 reads TGTGCCAGCCTCCCTGGGGAGGACAGCCGGGGGTACTTC.

The chain has TRBV9 and TRBJ2-2; D unresolved. CDR1 is SGDLS and CDR2 is YYNGEE in the germline V gene. This CDR3 spans 11 amino acids. V was shortened by 3 bases and J by 4 bases, with 1 base between the two germline ends. The CDR3 DNA reads as TGTGCCAGCAGCGGCACCGGGGAGCTGTTTTTT. Residues: CASSGTGELFF.

The rearrangement uses TRBV13 and TRBJ1-1; the D gene is possibly TRBD1 (5 bases). Germline CDR1 is PRHDT and CDR2 is FYEKMQ (reference sequence). The CDR3 is 13 residues long. V was trimmed by 5 bases and J by 7 bases, leaving 14 bases between them. CDR3 amino acids: CASSTRTGVEAFF. For the CDR3, the DNA is TGTGCCAGCAGCACGAGGACGGGGGTTGAAGCTTTCTTT.

In regard to this clone: With only one base between it and a far larger clone, this is likely a read error. The V gene is TRBV6-1, the J gene TRBJ2-3; 11 bases fit TRBD1. There are 14 residues in the CDR3. Trimming cost V 4 bases and J 4 bases; bases outside gene matches: 1. Per germline, CDR1 MNHNS and CDR2 SASEGT. CDR3 nucleotides: TGTGCCAGCAGTGGGACAGGGGGCGCAGATACGCAGTATTTT. Amino acids: CASSGTGGADTQYF.

This clone was found a few times. The genes are TRBV10-3 and TRBJ2-1, with TRBD2 as a possible D gene (6 bases). CDR1 ENHRY and CDR2 SYGVKD come from the germline V gene. The V end lost 0 bases, the J end lost 0 bases, and 9 bases lay between the germline ends. The length of the CDR3 is 16 residues. The CDR3 region is CAISESPDYSYNEQFF. CDR3 DNA: TGTGCCATCAGTGAGTCCCCGGACTACTCCTACAATGAGCAGTTCTTC.

The chain uses TRBV5-8 and TRBJ2-7; D may be TRBD1 or TRBD2 (5 bases each). Trimming took off 1 base at V and 3 bases at J, with 11 bases between the two ends. Germline V lookup: CDR1 SGHTS, CDR2 YDEGEE. There are 14 residues in the CDR3. In DNA, the CDR3 is TGTGCCAGCAGCTTGTCGGGACGGTTCTACGAGCAGTACTTC. Protein: CASSLSGRFYEQYF.